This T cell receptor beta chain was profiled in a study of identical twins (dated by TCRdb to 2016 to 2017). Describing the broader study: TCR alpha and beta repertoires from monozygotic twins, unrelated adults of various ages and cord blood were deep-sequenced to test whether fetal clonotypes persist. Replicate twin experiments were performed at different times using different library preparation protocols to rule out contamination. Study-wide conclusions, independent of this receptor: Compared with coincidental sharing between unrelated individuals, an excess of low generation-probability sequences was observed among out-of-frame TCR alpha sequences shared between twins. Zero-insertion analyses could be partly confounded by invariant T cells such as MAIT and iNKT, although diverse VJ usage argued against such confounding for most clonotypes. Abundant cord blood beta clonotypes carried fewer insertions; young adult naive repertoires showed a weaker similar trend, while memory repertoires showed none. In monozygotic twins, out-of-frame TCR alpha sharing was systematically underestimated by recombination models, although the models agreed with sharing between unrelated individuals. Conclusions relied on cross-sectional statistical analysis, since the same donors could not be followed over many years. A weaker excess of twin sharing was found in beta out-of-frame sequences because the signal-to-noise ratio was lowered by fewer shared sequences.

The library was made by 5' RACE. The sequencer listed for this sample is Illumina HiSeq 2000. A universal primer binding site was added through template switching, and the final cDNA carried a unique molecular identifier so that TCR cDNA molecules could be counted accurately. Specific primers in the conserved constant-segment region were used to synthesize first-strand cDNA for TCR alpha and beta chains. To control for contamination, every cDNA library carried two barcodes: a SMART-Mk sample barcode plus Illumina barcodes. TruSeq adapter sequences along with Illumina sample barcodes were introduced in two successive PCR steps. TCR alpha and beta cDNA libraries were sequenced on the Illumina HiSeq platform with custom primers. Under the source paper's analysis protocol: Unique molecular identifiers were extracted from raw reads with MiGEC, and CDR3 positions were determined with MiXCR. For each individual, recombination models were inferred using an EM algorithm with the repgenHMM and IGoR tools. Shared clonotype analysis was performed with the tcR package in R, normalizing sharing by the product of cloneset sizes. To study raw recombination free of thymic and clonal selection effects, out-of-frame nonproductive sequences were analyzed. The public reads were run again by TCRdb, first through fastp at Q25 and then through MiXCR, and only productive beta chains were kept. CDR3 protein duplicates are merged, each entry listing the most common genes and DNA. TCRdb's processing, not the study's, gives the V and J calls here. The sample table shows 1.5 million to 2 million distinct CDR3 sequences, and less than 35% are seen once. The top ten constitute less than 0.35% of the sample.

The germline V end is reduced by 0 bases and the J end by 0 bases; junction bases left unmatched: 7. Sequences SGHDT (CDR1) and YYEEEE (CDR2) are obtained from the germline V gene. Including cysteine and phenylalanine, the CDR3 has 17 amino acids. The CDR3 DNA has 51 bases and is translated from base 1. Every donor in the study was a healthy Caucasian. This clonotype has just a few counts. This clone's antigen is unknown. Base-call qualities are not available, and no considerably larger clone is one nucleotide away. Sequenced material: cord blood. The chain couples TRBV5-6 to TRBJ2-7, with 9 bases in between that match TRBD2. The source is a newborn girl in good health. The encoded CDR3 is CASSLVASGTSSYEQYF. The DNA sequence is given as TGTGCCAGCAGCTTGGTAGCTAGCGGGACTAGCTCCTACGAGCAGTACTTC.